What follows are 28 T cell receptor beta chains derived from one specimen sequenced in a study of type 1 and type 2 diabetes patients. Amplification started from genomic DNA. Multiplex PCR with 30 forward and 13 reverse primers amplified the TCR beta CDR3. TCRdb redid the calling of the multiplex PCR reads with MiXCR, one entry per CDR3 protein. The table lists around 300,000 distinct CDR3 sequences, roughly 50% of them singletons. The sample was peripheral blood mononuclear cells (PBMCs). The receptors were gathered from a man between 18 and 35 years old with type 2 diabetes.

This clonotype was seen at least ten times. The chain is built from TRBV14 and TRBJ1-1; no clear D. The CDR3 extends over 13 amino acids. V lost 1 base and J lost 4, with 7 bases in between. Germline values: CDR1 SGHDN, CDR2 FVKESK. The DNA for the CDR3 is TGTGCCAGCAGCCAAGCCGTGGGCACTGAAGCTTTCTTT. It is translated as CASSQAVGTEAFF.

The V gene is TRBV12-3 or TRBV12-4, the J gene TRBJ1-1; possibly TRBD1 for D (6 bases). The V end lost 3 bases, the J end lost 12 bases, and 17 bases lay between the germline ends. This CDR3 spans 13 amino acids. CDR3 region: CASSLNGPGVPFF. CDR3 DNA sequence: TGTGCCAGCAGTTTGAATGGTCCAGGGGTCCCTTTCTTT.

V and J are TRBV13 and TRBJ2-7; D tentatively reads TRBD1 or TRBD2 (5 bases each). The V gene lost 0 bases and the J gene lost 3 bases, with 15 bases spanning the gap. The CDR3 is 16 amino acids. The germline V gene has CDR1 PRHDT and CDR2 FYEKMQ (reference sequence). The CDR3 DNA reads as TGTGCCAGCAGCTTAGGAGGCACCAGGGAGAACTACGAGCAGTACTTC. Its protein is CASSLGGTRENYEQYF.

This clonotype occurred many times. V usage is TRBV19 and J usage is TRBJ2-7; tentatively, D is TRBD1 (5 bases). Trimming pared 3 bases from V and 1 base from J, leaving 10 bases between. Per the germline V gene, CDR1 is LNHDA and CDR2 is SQIVND (reference sequence). The CDR3 runs to 14 residues. The CDR3 loop reads CASSIGQGSYEQYF. CDR3 DNA sequence: TGTGCCAGTAGTATTGGGCAGGGTTCCTACGAGCAGTACTTC.

Turning to this clonotype: A junction end diverges from the germline sequence, so it may reflect a read error. The chain employs TRBV7-2 and TRBJ1-2; D not resolved. Germline V gene lookup returns CDR1 SGHTA and CDR2 FQGNSA. This CDR3 has 14 residues. This chain's CDR3 is CASSQVRRTGGYTF. DNA for the CDR3: TGCGCCAGCAGCCAAGTTCGGCGAACTGGTGGCTACACCTTC.

The chain has TRBV4-3 and TRBJ2-7; possibly TRBD1 for D (5 bases). V dropped 0 bases and J dropped 1 base, with 10 bases sitting between them. Germline CDR1 LGHNA, CDR2 YSLEER. CDR3 size: 15 residues. This CDR3 is CASSQDRDRSYEQYF. The CDR3 coding sequence is TGCGCCAGCAGCCAAGATCGCGACAGATCCTACGAGCAGTACTTC.

This clonotype has more than one count but fewer than ten. This sequence joins TRBV19 and TRBJ1-1, with D unresolved. There are 15 residues in the CDR3. Germline lookup yields CDR1 LNHDA and CDR2 SQIVND (reference sequence). V lost 3 bases and J lost 2, with 13 bases in between. This CDR3 reads CASSIGPRSNTEAFF. CDR3 DNA sequence: TGTGCCAGTAGTATCGGACCCAGGTCAAACACTGAAGCTTTCTTT.

In regard to this clonotype: Possible read error: a much larger clone is one base away. The genes are TRBV2 and TRBJ1-1; perhaps TRBD1 as D (5 bases). Germline lookup yields CDR1 SNHLY and CDR2 FYNNEI. This CDR3 has 13 amino acids. CDR3 region: CATSGAEDTEAFF. CDR3 nucleotide sequence: TGTGCCACCAGTGGGGCGGAGGACACTGAAGCTTTCTTT. Full variable domain (missing parts from reference TRBV2 and TRBJ1-1): EPEVTQTPSHQVTQMGQEVILRCVPISNHLYFYWYRQILGQKVEFLVSFYNNEISEKSEIFDDQFSVERPDGSNFTLKIRSTKLEDSAMYFCATSGAEDTEAFFGQGTRLTVV.

The chain combines TRBV2 with TRBJ1-1; TRBD1 agrees at 7 bases. The V and J ends lost 4 bases and 3 bases, in that order; junction bases with no gene match: 5. This CDR3 region has 14 residues. The germline V gene encodes CDR1 SNHLY and CDR2 FYNNEI. The CDR3 region is CASSAQGVDTEAFF. DNA of the CDR3: TGTGCCAGCAGTGCTCAGGGGGTTGACACTGAAGCTTTCTTT.

This chain joins TRBV18 and TRBJ1-1, with a possible D match to TRBD1 (5 bases). V was pared by 2 bases and J by 7 bases, with 11 bases between. The CDR3 has 13 amino acids. From germline, CDR1 is KGHSH and CDR2 LQKENI. CDR3 in DNA: TGTGCCAGCTCACCAGAAAGGACACTTGAAGCTTTCTTT. Translated, it gives CASSPERTLEAFF.

This clonotype was picked up one time. A much larger clone differs from this one at a single base, so this may be a read error. The chain couples TRBV12-3 or TRBV12-4 to TRBJ2-5, with a possible D match to TRBD1 (5 bases). CDR3 size: 12 residues. In DNA form, the CDR3 reads TGTGCCGGCAGCCCAGGGCAAGAGACCCAGTACTTC. Protein product: CAGSPGQETQYF.

The gene calls are TRBV3-1 and TRBJ2-1; D is undetermined. Per the germline V gene, CDR1 is LGHDT and CDR2 is YNNKEL (reference sequence). The length of the CDR3 is 14 residues. The V end was cut by 10 bases, the J end by 2 bases, with 15 bases between. The CDR3 spells CAITSYGTYNEQFF. The DNA of the CDR3 is TGTGCCATCACCTCGTATGGGACCTACAATGAGCAGTTCTTC.

The table lists this clonotype with a count of one. DNA of the CDR3: TGTGCCACCGCTACCGGGACACATGTCTTGAAGGGCAATCAGCCCCAGCATTTT. Protein: CATATGTHVLKGNQPQHF. The chain combines TRBV2 with TRBJ1-5, with D tentatively TRBD1 (6 bases). V was shortened by 10 bases and J by 2 bases, with 27 bases between the two germline ends. Germline-derived CDR1 and CDR2 are SNHLY and FYNNEI. The CDR3 extends over 18 amino acids.

The chain is built from TRBV20-1 and TRBJ2-4, with D possibly being TRBD2 (7 bases). Germline CDR1 and CDR2: DFQATT and SNEGSKA (reference sequence). CDR3 length equals 13 residues. The CDR3 region has the DNA TGCACCCTTAGGGGGAGGGAGAGTGACATTCAGTACTTC. This codes for CTLRGRESDIQYF.

This clonotype has just a few counts. The V call is TRBV7-2, the J call TRBJ1-2; TRBD1 might be the D (6 bases). The CDR3 spans 13 residues. Looked up from germline, CDR1 is SGHTA and CDR2 is FQGNSA. Trimming cost V 4 bases and J 4 bases, with 10 bases left between them. The CDR3 nucleotides read TGTGCCAGCAGCTCCGGACAGCCCTATGGCTACACCTTC. This encodes CASSSGQPYGYTF.

This clonotype was picked up a small number of times. The V and J genes are TRBV10-3 and TRBJ1-5; D is ambiguous. The CDR3 runs 14 residues. The germline gives CDR1 ENHRY, CDR2 SYGVKD. V was cut by 2 bases and J by 5 bases, with 10 bases left in between. CDR3 in DNA: TGTGCCATCAGTGAGGAGGTAGGACATCAGCCCCAGCATTTT. It specifies CAISEEVGHQPQHF.

V and J are TRBV30 and TRBJ2-5; TRBD2 aligns across 9 bases. The germline V gene has CDR1 GTSNPN and CDR2 SVGIG (reference sequence). The length of the CDR3 is 14 residues. Trimming took 7 bases from V and 1 from J; bases not matched to a gene: 7. The DNA for the CDR3 is TGTGCCTTAAATCTAGCGGGGTTCCAAGAGACCCAGTACTTC. This codes for CALNLAGFQETQYF.

This clonotype has a handful of counts. The chain recombines TRBV7-8 with TRBJ2-2; D ambiguous. CDR1 SGHVS and CDR2 FQNEAQ come from the germline V gene. V lost 7 bases and J lost 2, with 14 bases in between. The CDR3 is 15 residues long. CDR3 sequence reads: CASNPLRQNTGELFF. The CDR3, as DNA: TGTGCCAGCAATCCATTGCGGCAAAACACCGGGGAGCTGTTTTTT.

This clonotype was detected ten times or more. This rearrangement joins TRBV29-1 to TRBJ2-7; D is possibly TRBD1 or TRBD2 (6 bases each). Germline V gene data show CDR1 as SQVTM and CDR2 as ANQGSEA. The CDR3 runs to 12 residues. Trimming shortened V by 7 bases and J by 4 bases, and 14 bases separated the two germline ends. This CDR3 reads CSATRGAYEQYF. CDR3 coding DNA: TGCAGCGCGACAAGGGGGGCGTACGAGCAGTACTTC.

The chain couples TRBV6-1 to TRBJ2-2; the D is unclear. With 6 bases removed from V and 4 bases from J, the gap between germline ends came to 9 bases. Germline-derived CDR1 and CDR2 are MNHNS and SASEGT. The CDR3 length is 13 residues. CDR3 amino acids: CASSMTATGELFF. CDR3 nucleotide sequence: TGTGCCAGCAGCATGACTGCCACCGGGGAGCTGTTTTTT.

This clonotype was counted a few times. This chain links TRBV12-3 or TRBV12-4 with TRBJ2-7; the D gene is possibly TRBD2 (5 bases). With 6 bases removed from V and 3 bases from J, the gap between germline ends came to 12 bases. The CDR3 has 13 residues. The CDR3 is CASRVADYYEQYF. CDR3 DNA sequence: TGTGCCAGCAGGGTGGCTGACTACTACGAGCAGTACTTC.

V gene TRBV10-2 combines with J gene TRBJ1-1; D unclear. Germline assignment: CDR1 WSHSY and CDR2 SAAADI. The V end lost 3 bases, the J end lost 0 bases, and 8 bases lay between the germline ends. The CDR3 length is 14 residues. CDR3 nucleotide sequence: TGCGCCAGCAGTGACCCCGAAATGAACACTGAAGCTTTCTTT. It codes for CASSDPEMNTEAFF.

This clonotype was detected a few times. The chain couples TRBV29-1 to TRBJ2-2; D is unclear. Between the trimmed V and J ends, which lost 0 bases and 4 bases, there was a span of 12 bases. The CDR3 runs to 15 residues. CDR1 SQVTM and CDR2 ANQGSEA come from the germline V gene. CDR3 region: CSVEERGRGTGELFF. The CDR3 DNA is TGCAGCGTTGAAGAGAGAGGTCGCGGCACCGGGGAGCTGTTTTTT.

Comments on this clonotype: The junction shows a germline mismatch at one end, possibly a read error. The V gene is TRBV10-2, the J gene TRBJ2-7, with TRBD1 as a possible D gene (6 bases). The CDR3 runs 13 residues. CDR1 and CDR2 (germline): WSHSY, SAAADI. The chain's CDR3 is CASSDRISYEQYF. DNA of the CDR3: TGTGCCAGCAGCGACAGGATATCCTACGAGCAGTACTTC.

The chain joins TRBV19 to TRBJ2-2; no clear D gene. The CDR3 loop spans 12 amino acids. The germline V gene has CDR1 LNHDA and CDR2 SQIVND (reference sequence). The V end was cut by 11 bases, the J end by 6 bases, with 13 bases between. CDR3 in DNA: TGTGCCGGTATGTCTCTTGCCGGGGAGCTGTTTTTT. Translated: CAGMSLAGELFF.

A note on this clonotype: A junction end diverges from the germline sequence, so it may reflect a read error. The genes are TRBV12-5 and TRBJ1-1, with D possibly matching TRBD1 (5 bases). Germline CDR1 and CDR2: LGHNT and FRNRAP. The CDR3 sequence is 14 residues long. The CDR3 region has the DNA TGTACTAGTGGTTTGGTAGGGGCCGGAACTGAAGCTTTCTTT. It yields the protein CTSGLVGAGTEAFF.

The sample holds many counts of this clonotype. V gene TRBV30 combines with J gene TRBJ2-2; D may correspond to TRBD1 or TRBD2 (5 bases each). V lost 3 bases, J lost 4 bases, and 12 bases lay in between. From germline, CDR1 is GTSNPN and CDR2 SVGIG (reference sequence). The CDR3 runs to 14 residues. The CDR3 DNA reads TGTGCCTGGAGGAGGCAGGGAGCCACCGGGGAGCTGTTTTTT. It codes for CAWRRQGATGELFF.

This clonotype came up a few times. CDR3 protein: CSVEPGNTEAFF. The CDR3 DNA sequence: TGCAGCGTTGAGCCGGGGAACACTGAAGCTTTCTTT. The chain couples TRBV29-1 to TRBJ1-1; no firm D call. Germline V lookup: CDR1 SQVTM, CDR2 ANQGSEA. CDR3 length: 12 amino acids. V lost 3 bases and J lost 1, with 6 bases in between.